Listed here are 14 T cell receptor beta chains from one sample, sequenced in a study of shared clonotypes between healthy human individuals. The method was immunoSEQ multiplex PCR; TCRdb's version includes in-frame clones alone and lacks a portion of them. The sample records about 2.4 million clones, over 85% being singletons. The sequencing sample was made of naive CD4+ T cells from PBMCs. Subset: CD45RA+ positively selected. These receptors were obtained from a young man in good health. Some clones in this sample may be carry-over from other donors' samples.

The chain recombines TRBV28 with TRBJ2-1, with D possibly being TRBD1 (5 bases). The CDR3 is 12 residues long. Germline values: CDR1 MDHEN, CDR2 SYDVKM. V gave up 7 bases and J gave up 9 bases, with 13 bases separating them. The CDR3 nucleotides read TGTGCCAGCAAGGGGTTGTTGATTGAGCAGTTCTTC. Encoded protein: CASKGLLIEQFF.

Notes on this clone: The same CDR3 also results from other DNA sequences found in this sample. The chain employs TRBV18 and TRBJ1-1; 7 bases align to TRBD1. The CDR3 is made up of 14 amino acids. The ends lost 3 bases at V and 0 bases at J; junction bases unmatched: 1. Germline CDR1 and CDR2: KGHSH and LQKENI. The DNA of the CDR3 is TGTGCCAGCTCACCTGACAGGGTGAACACTGAAGCTTTCTTT. This codes for CASSPDRVNTEAFF.

This clone occurred once. The V gene is TRBV6-1, the J gene TRBJ2-7; TRBD1 aligns across 9 bases. The CDR3 consists of 14 residues. The J segment lost 4 bases and the V segment lost 4 bases, leaving 5 bases of the junction unmatched. Germline V gene data show CDR1 as MNHNS and CDR2 as SASEGT. The CDR3 loop reads CASSASGTGYEQYF. As DNA, the CDR3 is TGTGCCAGCAGTGCGTCCGGGACAGGGTACGAGCAGTACTTC.

Concerning this clone itself: Other nucleotide sequences from this sample produce the same CDR3. The CDR3 coding sequence is TGTGCCAGCAGCCTCGGGACAGGTGCCTACGAGCAGTACTTC. This codes for CASSLGTGAYEQYF. The chain employs TRBV7-9 and TRBJ2-7, with 8 bases identical to TRBD1. The V gene's germline CDR1 is SEHNR and CDR2 FQNEAQ (reference sequence). Unmatched junction bases numbered 5, after V lost 5 bases and J lost 2 bases. The CDR3 length is 14 residues.

The V and J genes are TRBV19 and TRBJ1-3; D is undetermined. Germline loops: CDR1 LNHDA, CDR2 SQIVND (reference sequence). V lost 11 bases, J lost 0 bases, and 14 bases lay in between. The CDR3 totals 14 residues. The CDR3 region is CASRTAVSGNTIYF. The CDR3 region has the DNA TGTGCCTCCCGGACCGCTGTCTCTGGAAACACCATATATTTT.

Concerning this clone itself: A read error is likely here: a far larger clone is one base away. V is TRBV6-5 and J is TRBJ1-2, with D perhaps matching TRBD1 (6 bases). CDR3 length equals 14 residues. The germline V gene encodes CDR1 MNHEY and CDR2 SVGAGI. Trimming pared 6 bases from V and 3 bases from J, leaving 14 bases between. CDR3 amino acids: CASREVRGDYGYTF. The CDR3 DNA is TGTGCCAGCAGGGAGGTAAGGGGGGACTATGGCTACACCTTC.

The V and J genes are TRBV18 and TRBJ2-2; TRBD1 matches 7 bases. In germline, CDR1 is KGHSH, CDR2 LQKENI. The CDR3 loop spans 16 amino acids. V was clipped by 6 bases and J by 2 bases; unmatched bases: 9. The CDR3 region is CASSRSGTANTGELFF. The CDR3 bases are TGTGCCAGCTCCCGGTCCGGGACAGCCAACACCGGGGAGCTGTTTTTT.

The genes are TRBV2 and TRBJ2-5; 11 bases map to TRBD2. The V and J ends lost 7 bases and 7 bases, in that order; junction bases with no gene match: 20. CDR3 size: 18 residues. The germline gives CDR1 SNHLY, CDR2 FYNNEI. Here the CDR3 DNA reads TGTGCCAGCAATGGGGGGGGGCACCTAGCGGGAGGCGGCGTGACCCAGTACTTC. Its translation is CASNGGGHLAGGGVTQYF.

The chain joins TRBV7-3 to TRBJ2-2; no clear D gene. The V end was cut by 2 bases, the J end by 5 bases, with 6 bases between. The CDR3 contains 13 residues. The germline V gene has CDR1 SGHTA and CDR2 FQGTGA. In nucleotides, the CDR3 is TGTGCCAGCAGCTTACAACCGACCGGGGAGCTGTTTTTT. Protein sequence: CASSLQPTGELFF.

The chain carries TRBV7-9 and TRBJ1-4, with D possibly being TRBD1 (5 bases). Germline V gene lookup returns CDR1 SEHNR and CDR2 FQNEAQ (reference sequence). The CDR3 sequence is 11 residues long. V lost 5 bases and J lost 17, with 15 bases in between. In DNA, the CDR3 is TGTGCCAGCAGCCGGGACTCCGTCCTTTTTTTT. Amino acid sequence: CASSRDSVLFF.

The chain is built from TRBV28 and TRBJ2-1; 7 bases match TRBD2. Germline assignment: CDR1 MDHEN and CDR2 SYDVKM. The J segment lost 9 bases and the V segment lost 6 bases, leaving 14 bases of the junction unmatched. The CDR3 sequence is 15 residues long. The CDR3 reads CASRFSPSREFEQFF. For the CDR3, the DNA is TGTGCCAGCAGGTTCAGTCCCTCGCGGGAGTTTGAGCAGTTCTTC.

This clone appeared a single time. The chain has TRBV10-3 and TRBJ1-2; a possible D gene is TRBD1 (5 bases). V lost 5 bases, J lost 9 bases, and 13 bases lay in between. CDR3 size: 12 residues. Germline CDR1 reads ENHRY; CDR2 reads SYGVKD. Written as DNA, the CDR3 is TGTGCCATCAGTTTCCAGGGAAGTAGCTACACCTTC. The encoded protein is CAISFQGSSYTF.

The CDR3 sequence: CASSLHLSGANVLTF. CDR3 nucleotides: TGCGCCAGCAGTCTTCACCTCTCTGGGGCCAACGTCCTGACTTTC. This chain connects TRBV5-1 to TRBJ2-6; D is undetermined. Trimming took 5 bases from V and 0 from J, leaving 9 bases between them. Looked up from germline, CDR1 is SGHRS and CDR2 is YFSETQ. The CDR3 covers 15 residues.

The chain links TRBV18 to TRBJ2-5; 7 bases match TRBD2. Germline CDR1 and CDR2: KGHSH and LQKENI. The CDR3 spans 18 residues. V shed 1 base, J shed 4 bases, and the junction held 15 bases outside the gene matches. The chain's CDR3 is CASSPRSGGISLLETQYF. In DNA form, the CDR3 reads TGTGCCAGCTCACCACGTTCCGGGGGGATAAGCCTTTTAGAGACCCAGTACTTC.